This passage covers 9 T cell receptor beta chains from one sample sequenced in a study of OX40 agonist ivuxolimab in advanced cancers. The method was immunoSEQ multiplex PCR; TCRdb's version includes in-frame clones alone and lacks a portion of them. Altogether about 78,000 clones are present, roughly 92% being singletons, with the ten largest covering under 3.5%. Material: CD4+ or CD8+ T cells sorted from blood, obtained in a trial of the OX40 agonist ivuxolimab. The source is an adult with an advanced solid tumor such as melanoma, head and neck, liver or kidney cancer.

V is TRBV18 and J is TRBJ2-7, with D tentatively TRBD2 (5 bases). This CDR3 contains 16 residues. V lost 6 bases and J 0 bases, leaving 18 bases between the germline ends. Germline V CDR1 and CDR2: KGHSH, LQKENI. CDR3 loop: CASSPMGSASSYEQYF. CDR3 in DNA: TGTGCCAGCTCTCCCATGGGGAGCGCCAGCTCCTACGAGCAGTACTTC.

This chain uses TRBV11-3 with TRBJ2-1; D is possibly TRBD1 (6 bases). CDR1 is SGHNT and CDR2 is YENEEA in the germline V gene. Deletions cut 5 bases from V and 0 bases from J, with 14 bases between. The CDR3 is 16 amino acids. The CDR3 is CASSPGAVSSYNEQFF. The CDR3 DNA sequence: TGTGCCAGCAGCCCAGGGGCGGTAAGCTCCTACAATGAGCAGTTCTTC.

This CDR3 is CASSSGLSVWVGNQPQHF. The CDR3 region has the DNA TGTGCCAGCAGTTCAGGGTTATCAGTTTGGGTGGGCAATCAGCCCCAGCATTTT. The genes are TRBV28 and TRBJ1-5; maybe TRBD1 (5 bases). Germline V gene lookup returns CDR1 MDHEN and CDR2 SYDVKM. V lost 4 bases to trimming and J lost 2 bases, with 21 bases between them. This CDR3 comprises 18 residues.

V is TRBV10-2 and J is TRBJ1-2; D unclear. Germline V lookup: CDR1 WSHSY, CDR2 SAAADI. This CDR3 has 13 amino acids. The ends were cut back, 4 bases at V and 0 bases at J, with 6 bases in the middle. Here the CDR3 DNA reads TGCGCCAGCAGTGTGTTTGCTAACTATGGCTACACCTTC. It codes for CASSVFANYGYTF.

This chain connects TRBV25-1 to TRBJ2-5; no firm D call. The CDR3 length is 11 residues. With 6 bases removed from V and 2 bases from J, the gap between germline ends came to 4 bases. Germline assignment: CDR1 MGHDK and CDR2 SYGVNS. Here the CDR3 DNA reads TGTGCCAGCAGCCCGCAAGAGACCCAGTACTTC. Translated, it gives CASSPQETQYF.

CDR3 loop: CATSSRVAGGRDTQYF. DNA of the CDR3: TGTGCCACCAGCAGTCGGGTAGCGGGAGGAAGAGATACGCAGTATTTT. The rearrangement joins TRBV15 to TRBJ2-3; 10 bases are a match to TRBD2. The V gene's germline CDR1 is LNHNV and CDR2 YYDKDF (reference sequence). Losses at the gene ends were 3 bases for V and 5 bases for J; bases not matched to a gene: 8. This CDR3 is 16 amino acids long.

The rearrangement uses TRBV29-1 and TRBJ1-1, with D hard to call. CDR1 SQVTM and CDR2 ANQGSEA come from the germline V gene. V was pared by 7 bases and J by 1 base, with 10 bases between. The CDR3 is 12 amino acids. The CDR3 spells CSERRGNTEAFF. CDR3 coding DNA: TGCAGCGAACGACGGGGGAACACTGAAGCTTTCTTT.

This chain joins TRBV5-1 and TRBJ1-3; TRBD1 might be the D (6 bases). This CDR3 has 16 amino acids. The V end lost 1 base, the J end lost 4 bases, and 15 bases lay between the germline ends. CDR1 and CDR2 from the germline V gene are SGHRS and YFSETQ. CDR3 in amino acids: CASSLNPGATGNTIYF. In DNA, the CDR3 is TGCGCCAGCAGCTTGAATCCGGGGGCTACAGGAAACACCATATATTTT.

The rearrangement uses TRBV18 and TRBJ1-1; D call uncertain. The CDR3 length is 13 residues. V lost 6 bases and J 6 bases, leaving 14 bases between the germline ends. In germline, CDR1 is KGHSH, CDR2 LQKENI. CDR3 DNA: TGTGCCAGCTCTATAGGTGTTGCGGCTGAAGCTTTCTTT. This codes for CASSIGVAAEAFF.